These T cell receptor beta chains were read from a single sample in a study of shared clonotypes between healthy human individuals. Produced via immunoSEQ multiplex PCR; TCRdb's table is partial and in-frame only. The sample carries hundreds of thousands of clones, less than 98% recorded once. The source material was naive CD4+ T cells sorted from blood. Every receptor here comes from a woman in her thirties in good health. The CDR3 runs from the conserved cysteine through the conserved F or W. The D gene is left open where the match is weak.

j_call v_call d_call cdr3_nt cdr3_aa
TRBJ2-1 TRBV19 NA TGTGCCAGCTCCTCCCGGGACGCTGACAATGAGCAGTTCTTC CASSSRDADNEQFF
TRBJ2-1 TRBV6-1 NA TGTGCCAGCAGTGAATATCTAAGGGCGGTCGGACAGAATGAGCAGTTCTTC CASSEYLRAVGQNEQFF
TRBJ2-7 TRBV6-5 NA TGTGCCAGCAACAACAGGGCGGGCGAGCAGTACTTC CASNNRAGEQYF
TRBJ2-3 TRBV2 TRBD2 TGTGCCAGCAGTGCTCTAGCGGCGAGCACAGATACGCAGTATTTT CASSALAASTDTQYF
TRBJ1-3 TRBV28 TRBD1 TGTGCCAGCAGTCAGGGGGTAATAGTCTCTGGAAACACCATATATTTT CASSQGVIVSGNTIYF
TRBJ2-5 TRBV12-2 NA TGTGCAAGTCGCTCCGAACACCACCAAGAGACCCAGTACTTC CASRSEHHQETQYF
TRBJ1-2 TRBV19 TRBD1 TGTGCCAGTAGTAGGGGACCGGGACAGGGATTTGGCTACACCTTC CASSRGPGQGFGYTF
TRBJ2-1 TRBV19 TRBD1 TGTGCCAGTAACGCCCTCCTGACTCCGGGACAGGGGAGAAATGAGCAGTTCTTC CASNALLTPGQGRNEQFF
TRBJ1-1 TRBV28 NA TGTGCCAGCAGTTTATCGCACACTGAAGCTTTCTTT CASSLSHTEAFF
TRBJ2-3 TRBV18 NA TGTGCCAGCTCACCACCGGTTCGGATCACAGATACGCAGTATTTT CASSPPVRITDTQYF
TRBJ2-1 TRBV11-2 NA TGTGCCAGCAGCCCAACGGACAATGAGCAGTTCTTC CASSPTDNEQFF
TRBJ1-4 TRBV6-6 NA TGTGCCAGCAGCCGAGGGGAAGGAGGAAAACTGTTTTTT CASSRGEGGKLFF
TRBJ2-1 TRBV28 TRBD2 TGTGCCAGCAGTTTAAGGACTAGCGGATACAATGAGCAGTTCTTC CASSLRTSGYNEQFF
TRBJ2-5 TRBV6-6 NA TGTGCCAGCAAGGTGAGAGGAATGACCCAAGAGACCCAGTACTTC CASKVRGMTQETQYF
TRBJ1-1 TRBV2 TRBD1 TGTGCCAGTAAGGACAGGGGTGACACTGAAGCTTTCTTT CASKDRGDTEAFF
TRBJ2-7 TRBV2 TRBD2 TGTGCCAGTGGCCCGGGACTAGCGGGAGTCGAGCAGTACTTC CASGPGLAGVEQYF
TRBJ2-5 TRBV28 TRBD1 TGTGCCAGCAGTTTAGGGGGACAGCAAGAGACCCAGTACTTC CASSLGGQQETQYF
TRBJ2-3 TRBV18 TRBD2 TGTGCCAGCTCACCAACTAGCGGATACACAGATACGCAGTATTTT CASSPTSGYTDTQYF
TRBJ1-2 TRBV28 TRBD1 TGTGCCAGCAGGTTCGAGGGCTCGACAGGGAACTATGGCTACACCTTC CASRFEGSTGNYGYTF
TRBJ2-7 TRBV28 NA TGTGCCAGCAGTTTTGGTGGGACGTACGAGCAGTACTTC CASSFGGTYEQYF
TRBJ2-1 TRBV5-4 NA TGTGCCAGCAGCTTGCCGGGGACCTCCTACAATGAGCAGTTCTTC CASSLPGTSYNEQFF
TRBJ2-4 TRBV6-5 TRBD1 TGTGCCAGCAGTTACTCGGTGGACAGGGGGAACATTCAGTACTTC CASSYSVDRGNIQYF
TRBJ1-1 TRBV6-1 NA TGTGCCAGCAGTGAAGCGGGCAGGGGTGCTGAAGCTTTCTTT CASSEAGRGAEAFF
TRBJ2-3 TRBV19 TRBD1 TGTGCCAGTAGTAGCCCAGGACAGGGCACAGATACGCAGTATTTT CASSSPGQGTDTQYF
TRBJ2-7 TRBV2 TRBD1 TGTGCCAGCCAGAAGTCAGGGGGATCCTACGAGCAGTACTTC CASQKSGGSYEQYF
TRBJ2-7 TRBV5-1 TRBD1 TGCGCCAGCAGCCCCCACCAGCCGGGACAGGGCTACGAGCAGTACTTC CASSPHQPGQGYEQYF
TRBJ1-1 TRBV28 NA TGTGCCAGCAGCCGGGACACTGAAGCTTTCTTT CASSRDTEAFF
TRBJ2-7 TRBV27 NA TGTGCCAGCAGACAACGGGGCATACCCGGGACAACCTACGAGCAGTACTTC CASRQRGIPGTTYEQYF
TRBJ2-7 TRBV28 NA TGTGCCAGCAGTCCCCCAGGGGAGGCCAGCTACGAGCAGTACTTC CASSPPGEASYEQYF
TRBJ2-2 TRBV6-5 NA TGTGCCAGCAGGCGGGGTGGAAAGGAGTCCGGGGAGCTGTTTTTT CASRRGGKESGELFF
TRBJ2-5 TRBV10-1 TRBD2 TGCGCCAGCAGTGAGTCTGACTGGACTAGCGGGAGGCAAGAGACCCAGTACTTC CASSESDWTSGRQETQYF
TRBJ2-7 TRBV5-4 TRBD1 TGTGCCAGCAGCTTGGGACAGGGTGCCTCCGAGCAGTACTTC CASSLGQGASEQYF
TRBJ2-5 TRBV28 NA TGTGCCAGCAGTTTATACAGGGTTGATCGAGAGACCCAGTACTTC CASSLYRVDRETQYF
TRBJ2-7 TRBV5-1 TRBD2 TGCGCCAGCAGCTTGTCGTCTAGCGGGGCCGACTACGAGCAGTACTTC CASSLSSSGADYEQYF
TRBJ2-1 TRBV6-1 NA TGTGCCAGCAGTGACCCAGGTGGAGGCTCCTACAATGAGCAGTTCTTC CASSDPGGGSYNEQFF
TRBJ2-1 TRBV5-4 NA TGTGCCAGCAGCTTGAGCCGCACTAGCTCCTACAATGAGCAGTTCTTC CASSLSRTSSYNEQFF
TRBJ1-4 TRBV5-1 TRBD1 TGCGCCAGCAGCGGACGACAGGGATCAACTAATGAAAAACTGTTTTTT CASSGRQGSTNEKLFF
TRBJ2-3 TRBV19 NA TGTGCCAGTAGTATAGTCGGGCCAGTAGATACGCAGTATTTT CASSIVGPVDTQYF
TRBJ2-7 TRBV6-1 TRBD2 TGTGCCAGCAGTGCGGGGGGAGGCGAGCAGTACTTC CASSAGGGEQYF
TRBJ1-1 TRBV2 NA TGTGCCAGCAGTATGGGACTGCAGGAAGGCACTGAAGCTTTCTTT CASSMGLQEGTEAFF
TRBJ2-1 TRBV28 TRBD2 TGTGCCAGCAGTACGGGGAGGGATGAGCAGTTCTTC CASSTGRDEQFF